The sequence of this T cell receptor (beta chain) was determined in a study of cytomegalovirus exposure and HLA in healthy donors. The germline CDR1 and CDR2 sequences are SGHAT and FQNNGV. After removal of 3 bases from V and 1 base from J, the junction contained 8 bases not matched to a gene. The CDR3 runs to 17 residues. The primer mix had 60 Vbeta and 13 Jbeta primers. Produced via immunoSEQ multiplex PCR; TCRdb's table is partial and in-frame only. This table has around 86,000 clones, 77% appearing once. Regarding the study as a whole: Donors belonging to an Asian-associated ancestry cluster reportedly showed fewer N-insertions in productive TCRs than the approximately 700-donor mean, according to what a later analysis found.

This clone was found a few times. The antigen remains undetermined. The chain joins TRBV11-2 to TRBJ2-3; TRBD1 matches 9 bases. The sequenced sample consisted of PBMCs. The source is a man aged 45-65 years in good health and CMV-seropositive. The CDR3 loop reads CASSLDWTGAGTDTQYF. In DNA form, the CDR3 reads TGTGCCAGCAGCTTGGATTGGACAGGGGCTGGCACAGATACGCAGTATTTT.